The clone carrying this TCR beta chain was counted between two and nine times. Its cognate antigen is unknown. Germline and genes here are mouse. The read stops 4 residues short of the end of the CDR3; the missing end is completed from the germline J gene. A panel of CD4, CD8alpha, NKG2D, NKG2ACE and other markers served to sort pooled cutaneous lymph node cells. The data stem from a study of CD8+ T cells in alopecia areata. Study-wide results and caveats: Normal skin's resident alphabeta T cells are also sequenced in scalp samples. Affected lesional scalp, above all in alopecia totalis/universalis, was more clonal than normal scalp.

Germline V gene sequence: CDR1 NSHNY, CDR2 SYGAGN. This CDR3 has 16 amino acids. cDNA reverse transcribed from extracted RNA served as the sequencing template. Sequencing used immunoSEQ multiplex PCR; TCRdb keeps in-frame clones, though not all of them. This sample shows 290,000 or so clones and no singletons; 1.2% rests with the ten largest. The chain has TRBV13-1 and TRBJ2-7; TRBD2 might be the D (6 bases). The sequencing input was CD4+ T cells sorted from a lymph node. The receptor was isolated from a C3H/HeJ mouse with alopecia areata. This line is of MHC haplotype H2-k. CDR3 residues: CASSDAGLGSGHEQYF. CDR3 DNA, as far as it was read: TGTGCCAGCAGTGATGCTGGGCTGGGGAGTGGCCAT.